This entry lists 6 T cell receptor beta chains sequenced from one sample in a study of blood T cell repertoires in COVID-19. Clones were sequenced by immunoSEQ multiplex PCR, and TCRdb holds only the in-frame ones, with some missing. Of approximately 200,000 clones in the sample, 85% were seen once. The sequencing input was peripheral blood. The receptor source for this set is an older person with COVID-19, enrolled during active disease.

The rearrangement links TRBV28 to TRBJ1-1, with no clear D. Trimming pared 4 bases from V and 6 bases from J, leaving 15 bases between. Germline-derived CDR1 and CDR2 are MDHEN and SYDVKM. The CDR3 loop spans 14 amino acids. CDR3: CASSSHTQEAEAFF. The CDR3 DNA reads TGTGCCAGCAGTTCACACACCCAAGAGGCTGAAGCTTTCTTT.

The gene calls are TRBV19 and TRBJ2-5, with D unresolved. The V and J ends lost 3 bases and 2 bases respectively, with 7 bases between them. Germline lookup yields CDR1 LNHDA and CDR2 SQIVND (reference sequence). The CDR3 has 13 residues. The CDR3 DNA follows: TGTGCCAGTAGTATCAGGTTACAAGAGACCCAGTACTTC. Its translation: CASSIRLQETQYF.

V usage is TRBV3-1 (or the pseudogene TRBV3-2) and J usage is TRBJ2-3, with D possibly TRBD2 on 6 matching bases. The V end was cut by 7 bases, the J end by 1 base, with 15 bases between. Germline V gene sequence: CDR1 LGHDT, CDR2 YNNKEL (reference sequence). The CDR3 is 15 residues long. The CDR3 here is CASTRWGVRTDTQYF. Here the CDR3 DNA reads TGTGCCAGCACCAGATGGGGGGTTCGCACAGATACGCAGTATTTT.

This clone was seen more than once but under ten times. This chain joins TRBV2 and TRBJ2-5, with 10 bases lining up with TRBD2. In germline, CDR1 is SNHLY, CDR2 FYNNEI. The ends lost 5 bases at V and 1 base at J; junction bases unmatched: 4. The CDR3 is made up of 15 amino acids. The CDR3 DNA reads as TGTGCCAGCAGTCGAATAGCGGGGGGCCAAGAGACCCAGTACTTC. This sequence encodes CASSRIAGGQETQYF.

V usage is TRBV19 and J usage is TRBJ2-2; TRBD1 agrees at 9 bases. Germline V CDR1 and CDR2: LNHDA, SQIVND (reference sequence). The CDR3 has 16 residues. J lost 6 bases, V lost 5 bases, and 10 bases had no gene match. CDR3 residues: CASSFGGQGSPGELFF. DNA of the CDR3: TGTGCCAGTAGTTTCGGGGGACAGGGTAGTCCCGGGGAGCTGTTTTTT.

CDR3 nucleotide sequence: TGTGCCAGCAGCGTTGGGCACACCGGGGAGCTGTTTTTT. Protein sequence: CASSVGHTGELFF. This chain links TRBV9 with TRBJ2-2, with unresolved D. The germline V gene has CDR1 SGDLS and CDR2 YYNGEE. V was cut by 2 bases and J by 3 bases, with 5 bases left in between. The CDR3 has 13 residues.